This T cell receptor (beta chain) is drawn from a study of blood T cell repertoires in COVID-19. About the research overall: Collection of acute and convalescent COVID-19 samples took place in the United States, Italy and Spain. PBMCs, B-cell-depleted T cells, or T cells were the source of the cDNA or gDNA that made up the material.

This CDR3 is built from 14 residues. The germline gives CDR1 MDHEN, CDR2 SYDVKM. Germline trimming cut 6 bases from V and 8 bases from J; bases unmatched to any gene: 11. As handled by the study authors: By means of reference gene primer amplification, nucleated cell counts were estimated. The table came from immunoSEQ multiplex PCR; TCRdb's copy has only in-frame clones and leaves some out. Clonal size and the V and J genes are those of that table, whereas D and trimming came from the DNA. The sample has about 140,000 clones, roughly 80% seen once. The V and J genes are TRBV28 and TRBJ1-2; 8 bases match TRBD1. The receptor's source is an elderly woman with acute or convalescent COVID-19. Sequenced material: peripheral blood. CDR3: CASSPGGAPWGYTF. The DNA of the CDR3 is TGTGCCAGCAGCCCAGGGGGCGCCCCGTGGGGCTACACCTTC.